This T cell receptor (beta chain) originates from a study of CD8 T cells in Susac syndrome. Findings and caveats of the study: Regarding the TCR sequencing and HLA analysis, the study admitted that a relatively small number of individuals were involved.

To note about this clonotype: Its antigen is unidentified.

Reverse transcription used about 0.45 to 1 ug RNA and random hexamers. With immunoSEQ multiplex PCR, TCR beta CDR3 was amplified across 54 Vbeta and 13 Jbeta. From the immunoSEQ multiplex PCR reads, TCRdb called clonotypes with MiXCR, one entry per CDR3 protein. Found here are some 260,000 distinct CDR3 sequences, approximately 85% of them singletons; the top ten hold approximately 0.11%. The CDR3 consists of 18 residues. Germline assignment: CDR1 SGDLS and CDR2 YYNGEE. The V end lost 3 bases, the J end lost 3 bases, and 22 bases lay between the germline ends. The authors sequenced TCR beta from blood CD8+ and CD4+ T cells. Through negative isolation, CD4+ and CD8+ T cells were obtained, while TEMRA cells were enriched using FACS.

This receptor was identified in a human donor with multiple sclerosis. This chain uses TRBV9 with TRBJ1-3, with TRBD1 as a possible D gene (5 bases). The specimen sequenced was CD8+ T cells from PBMCs. The CDR3 spells CASSEGRTEGASGNTIYF. The CDR3 DNA reads TGTGCCAGCAGCGAGGGACGCACCGAAGGGGCGAGTGGAAACACCATATATTTT.